What follows are 16 T cell receptor beta chains derived from one specimen sequenced in a study of shared clonotypes between healthy human individuals. The protocol was immunoSEQ multiplex PCR, while the TCRdb copy is restricted to in-frame clones and leaves out a portion. The sample contains under 600,000 clones, roughly four fifths of which appear only once. Sequenced: PBMCs. The source is a woman between 35 and 50 years old in good health. Some clones in this sample may be carry-over from other donors' samples.

Concerning this clone itself: A far larger clone is one base from this, pointing to a likely read error. The V gene is TRBV5-8, the J gene TRBJ2-7; D uncertain. V was trimmed by 4 bases and J by 0 bases, leaving 2 bases between them. CDR1 SGHTS and CDR2 YDEGEE come from the germline V gene. The CDR3 covers 11 residues. The CDR3 sequence: CASSSSYEQYF. The CDR3 DNA reads as TGTGCCAGCAGCAGCTCCTACGAGCAGTACTTC.

J is TRBJ2-7 and V is TRBV6-5; D is tentatively TRBD1 or TRBD2 (7 bases each). Trimming shortened V by 5 bases and J by 5 bases, and 19 bases separated the two germline ends. The CDR3 length is 15 residues. Germline V CDR1 and CDR2: MNHEY, SVGAGI. CDR3 sequence: CASSKRQGGYNEQYF. The CDR3 DNA follows: TGTGCCAGCAGTAAAAGACAGGGAGGGTACAACGAGCAGTACTTC.

CDR3 region: CASRLVSRVSHGYTF. In DNA, the CDR3 is TGTGCCAGCAGACTTGTTTCCAGGGTTAGTCATGGCTACACCTTC. J is TRBJ1-2 and V is TRBV5-6; weak D call: TRBD1 (5 bases). The germline V and J ends were trimmed by 5 bases and 6 bases, with 20 bases remaining between them. The germline CDR1 and CDR2 sequences are SGHDT and YYEEEE. CDR3 length equals 15 residues.

The V and J genes are TRBV5-4 and TRBJ1-4; 9 nucleotides line up with TRBD1. The ends lost 2 bases at V and 6 bases at J; junction bases unmatched: 5. The CDR3 is made up of 15 amino acids. From germline, CDR1 is SGHNT and CDR2 YYREEE (reference sequence). CDR3 amino acids: CASSFQTGGHEKLFF. The CDR3 DNA follows: TGTGCCAGCAGCTTCCAAACAGGGGGCCATGAAAAACTGTTTTTT.

The V call is TRBV5-6, the J call TRBJ1-3; maybe TRBD1 (6 bases). Germline V gene lookup returns CDR1 SGHDT and CDR2 YYEEEE. The CDR3 has 15 residues. V was shortened by 7 bases and J by 4 bases, with 18 bases between the two germline ends. The CDR3 DNA sequence: TGTGCCAGCGGCGTGACGGGGGGCTCCGGAAACACCATATATTTT. Its protein product is CASGVTGGSGNTIYF.

The chain's CDR3 is CASSLGQGAFGELFF. CDR3 nucleotide sequence: TGCGCCAGCAGCTTAGGACAGGGGGCGTTCGGGGAGCTGTTTTTT. The gene calls are TRBV5-1 and TRBJ2-2, with 11 nucleotides matching TRBD1. Germline V gene sequence: CDR1 SGHRS, CDR2 YFSETQ. This CDR3 has 15 amino acids. The V and J ends lost 2 bases and 7 bases, in that order; junction bases with no gene match: 4.

The chain joins TRBV10-3 to TRBJ2-1; D may be TRBD1 (6 bases). This CDR3 spans 16 amino acids. Germline CDR1 reads ENHRY; CDR2 reads SYGVKD. V lost 0 bases and J 3 bases, leaving 12 bases between the germline ends. The CDR3 DNA is TGTGCCATCAGTGAGTCTATCTCAGGGGTCTACAATGAGCAGTTCTTC. It translates to CAISESISGVYNEQFF.

The rearrangement joins TRBV25-1 to TRBJ1-2, with 7 bases that match TRBD1. The germline CDR1 and CDR2 sequences are MGHDK and SYGVNS. The CDR3 length is 13 residues. Trimming at V came to 5 bases and at J to 4 bases, leaving 4 bases not matched to a gene. The CDR3 DNA follows: TGTGCCAGCAGTCCAGGGGGACCCTATGGCTACACCTTC. Translation gives CASSPGGPYGYTF.

V and J are TRBV19 and TRBJ2-3; weak D call: TRBD2 (5 bases). The CDR3 has 13 residues. V was pared by 6 bases and J by 1 base, with 8 bases between. Germline CDR1 is LNHDA and CDR2 is SQIVND (reference sequence). For the CDR3, the DNA is TGTGCCAGTAGGAGCGGAGGCACAGATACGCAGTATTTT. The encoded protein is CASRSGGTDTQYF.

The rearrangement uses TRBV29-1 and TRBJ2-3, with TRBD2 as a possible D gene (5 bases). Germline lookup yields CDR1 SQVTM and CDR2 ANQGSEA. The CDR3 consists of 14 residues. Trimming pared 4 bases from V and 2 bases from J, leaving 13 bases between. CDR3 DNA sequence: TGCAGCGTTGGTGGACCCGGGGACACAGATACGCAGTATTTT. This codes for CSVGGPGDTDTQYF.

Comment on this clone: At one end, the junction sequence differs from germline, possibly due to a read error. The chain is built from TRBV4-1 and TRBJ1-5, with a possible D match to TRBD1 (5 bases). The CDR3 is made up of 15 amino acids. In germline, CDR1 is MGHRA, CDR2 YSYEKL. CDR3 protein: CASSQDQGSHQPQHF. CDR3 DNA: TGTGCCAGCAGCCAAGATCAGGGAAGCCATCAGCCCCAGCATTTT.

The chain employs TRBV7-9 and TRBJ2-2, with 10 positions matching TRBD1. Germline assignment: CDR1 SEHNR and CDR2 FQNEAQ (reference sequence). CDR3 size: 16 residues. The trim removed 5 bases at V and 4 bases at J, leaving 7 bases unmatched. The CDR3 nucleotides are TGTGCCAGCAGCGGACCGGGACAGGGGCCCACCGGGGAGCTGTTTTTT. Amino acids: CASSGPGQGPTGELFF.

This chain joins TRBV5-1 and TRBJ2-7; 8 bases align to TRBD2. The CDR3 totals 13 residues. Looked up from germline, CDR1 is SGHRS and CDR2 is YFSETQ. V shed 6 bases and J 2 bases; nucleotides not matched to a gene: 4. CDR3: CASKLAETYEQYF. Written as DNA, the CDR3 is TGCGCCAGCAAACTAGCGGAAACCTACGAGCAGTACTTC.

In this sample, this clone turned up a few times. The V gene is TRBV6-8, the J gene TRBJ2-7, with 7 bases aligning to TRBD1. The CDR3 has 16 residues. Trimming at V came to 5 bases and at J to 3 bases, leaving 13 bases not matched to a gene. The germline gives CDR1 MNHGY, CDR2 SAAAGT. CDR3 in DNA: TGTGCCAGCAGTCCCGGGACAGAGAATGGCTGCTACGAGCAGTACTTC. This sequence encodes CASSPGTENGCYEQYF.

The J gene is TRBJ1-1, the V gene TRBV29-1; D perhaps matches TRBD1 (5 bases). The V end was cut by 7 bases, the J end by 5 bases, with 17 bases between. The CDR3 has 13 residues. Per the germline V gene, CDR1 is SQVTM and CDR2 is ANQGSEA. CDR3 nucleotides: TGCAGCGGTGGGAGGGGAAGTGGTACTGAAGCTTTCTTT. Encoded protein: CSGGRGSGTEAFF.

The chain is built from TRBV4-2 and TRBJ1-5, with TRBD1 as a possible D gene (5 bases). CDR1 is LGHNA and CDR2 is YNFKEQ in the germline V gene. The CDR3 spans 15 residues. V lost 2 bases to trimming and J lost 5 bases, with 13 bases between them. The CDR3 region has the DNA TGTGCCAGCAGCCAACGGGAGGGAGGGGATCAGCCCCAGCATTTT. This encodes CASSQREGGDQPQHF.